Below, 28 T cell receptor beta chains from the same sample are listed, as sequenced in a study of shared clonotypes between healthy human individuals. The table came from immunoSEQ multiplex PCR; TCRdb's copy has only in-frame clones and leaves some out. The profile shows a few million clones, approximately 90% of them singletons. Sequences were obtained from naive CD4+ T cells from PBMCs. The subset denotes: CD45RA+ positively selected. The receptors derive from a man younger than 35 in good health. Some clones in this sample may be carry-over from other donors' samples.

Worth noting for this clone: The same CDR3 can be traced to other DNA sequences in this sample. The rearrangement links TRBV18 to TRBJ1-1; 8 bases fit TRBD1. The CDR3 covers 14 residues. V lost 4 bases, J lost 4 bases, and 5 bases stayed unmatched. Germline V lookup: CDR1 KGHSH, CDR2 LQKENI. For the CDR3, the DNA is TGTGCCAGCTCACGAGGGCAGGGGGCCACTGAAGCTTTCTTT. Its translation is CASSRGQGATEAFF.

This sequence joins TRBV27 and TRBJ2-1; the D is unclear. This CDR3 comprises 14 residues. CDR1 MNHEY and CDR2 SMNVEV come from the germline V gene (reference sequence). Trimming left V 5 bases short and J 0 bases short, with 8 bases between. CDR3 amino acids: CASSRWNSYNEQFF. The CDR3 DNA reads TGTGCCAGCAGTCGGTGGAACTCCTACAATGAGCAGTTCTTC.

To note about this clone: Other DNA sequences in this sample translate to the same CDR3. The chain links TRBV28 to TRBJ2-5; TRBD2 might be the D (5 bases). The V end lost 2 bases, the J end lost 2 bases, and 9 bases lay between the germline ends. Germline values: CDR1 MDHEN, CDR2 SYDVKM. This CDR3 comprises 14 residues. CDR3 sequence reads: CASSLLGLQETQYF. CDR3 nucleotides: TGTGCCAGCAGTTTACTCGGACTTCAAGAGACCCAGTACTTC.

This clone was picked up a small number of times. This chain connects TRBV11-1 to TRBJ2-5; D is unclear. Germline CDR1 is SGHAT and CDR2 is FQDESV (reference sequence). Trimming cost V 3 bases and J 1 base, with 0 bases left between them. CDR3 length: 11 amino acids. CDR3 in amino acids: CASSFQETQYF. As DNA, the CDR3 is TGTGCCAGCAGCTTCCAAGAGACCCAGTACTTC. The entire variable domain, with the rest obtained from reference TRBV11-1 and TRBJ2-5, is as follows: EAEVAQSPRYKITEKSQAVAFWCDPISGHATLYWYRQILGQGPELLVQFQDESVVDDSQLPKDRFSAERLKGVDSTLKIQPAELGDSAMYLCASSFQETQYFGPGTRLLVL.

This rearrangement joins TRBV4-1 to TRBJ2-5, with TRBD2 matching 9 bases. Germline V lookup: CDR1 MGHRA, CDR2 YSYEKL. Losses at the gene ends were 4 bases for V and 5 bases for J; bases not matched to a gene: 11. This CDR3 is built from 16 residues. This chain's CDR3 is CASSREGSGRAETQYF. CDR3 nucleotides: TGCGCCAGCAGCCGCGAGGGTAGCGGGAGAGCGGAGACCCAGTACTTC.

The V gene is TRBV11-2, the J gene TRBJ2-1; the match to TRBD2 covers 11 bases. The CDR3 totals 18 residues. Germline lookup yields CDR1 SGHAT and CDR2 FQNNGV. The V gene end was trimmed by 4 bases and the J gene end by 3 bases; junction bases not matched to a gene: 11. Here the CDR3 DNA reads TGTGCCAGCAGCTCCTACCGACTAGCGGGGTCGGGCTACAATGAGCAGTTCTTC. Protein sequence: CASSSYRLAGSGYNEQFF.

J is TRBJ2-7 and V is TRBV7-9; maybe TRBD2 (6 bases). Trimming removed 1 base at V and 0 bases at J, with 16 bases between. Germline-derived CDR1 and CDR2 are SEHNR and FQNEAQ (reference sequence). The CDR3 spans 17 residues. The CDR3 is CASSLGAGSGDSYEQYF. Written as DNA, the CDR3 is TGTGCCAGCAGCTTAGGGGCAGGTAGCGGTGACTCCTACGAGCAGTACTTC. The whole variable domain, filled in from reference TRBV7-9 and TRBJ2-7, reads DTGVSQNPRHKITKRGQNVTFRCDPISEHNRLYWYRQTLGQGPEFLTYFQNEAQLEKSRLLSDRFSAERPKGSFSTLEIQRTEQGDSAMYLCASSLGAGSGDSYEQYFGPGTRLTVT.

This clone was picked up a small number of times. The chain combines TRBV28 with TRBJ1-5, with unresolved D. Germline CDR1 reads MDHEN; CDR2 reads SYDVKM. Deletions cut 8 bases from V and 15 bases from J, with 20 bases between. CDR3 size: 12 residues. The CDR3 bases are TGTGCCAGCGATAAAGTAGGTTTCGGTGTGCATTTT. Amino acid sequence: CASDKVGFGVHF.

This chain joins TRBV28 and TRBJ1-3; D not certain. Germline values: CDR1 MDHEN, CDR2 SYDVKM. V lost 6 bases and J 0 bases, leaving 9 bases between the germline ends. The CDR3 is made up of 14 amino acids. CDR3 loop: CASSLLRSGNTIYF. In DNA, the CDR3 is TGTGCCAGCAGCCTACTGCGCTCTGGAAACACCATATATTTT.

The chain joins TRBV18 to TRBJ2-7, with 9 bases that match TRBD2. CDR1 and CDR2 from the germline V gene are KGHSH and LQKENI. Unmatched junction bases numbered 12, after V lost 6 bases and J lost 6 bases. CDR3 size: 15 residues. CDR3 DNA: TGTGCCAGCTCCCCATTAGCGGGAGAGGCGGGCGAGCAGTACTTC. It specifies CASSPLAGEAGEQYF.

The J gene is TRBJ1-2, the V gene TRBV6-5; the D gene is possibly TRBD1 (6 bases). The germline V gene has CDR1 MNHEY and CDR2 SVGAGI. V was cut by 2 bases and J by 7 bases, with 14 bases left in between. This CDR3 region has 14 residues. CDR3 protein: CASSYEARGGGYTF. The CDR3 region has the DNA TGTGCCAGCAGTTACGAGGCCAGGGGAGGTGGCTACACCTTC.

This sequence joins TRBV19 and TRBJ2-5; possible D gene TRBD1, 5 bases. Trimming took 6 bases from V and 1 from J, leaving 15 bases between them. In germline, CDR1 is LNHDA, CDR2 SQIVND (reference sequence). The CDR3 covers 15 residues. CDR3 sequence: CASSVQGASQETQYF. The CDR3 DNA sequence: TGTGCCAGTAGCGTGCAGGGTGCCTCCCAAGAGACCCAGTACTTC.

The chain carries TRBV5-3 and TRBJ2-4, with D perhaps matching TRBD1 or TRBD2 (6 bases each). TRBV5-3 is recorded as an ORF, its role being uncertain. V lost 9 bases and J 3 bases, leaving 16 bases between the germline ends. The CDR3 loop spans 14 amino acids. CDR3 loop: CAKPSGAIKNIQYF. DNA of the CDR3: TGTGCCAAACCGTCGGGGGCGATCAAAAACATTCAGTACTTC.

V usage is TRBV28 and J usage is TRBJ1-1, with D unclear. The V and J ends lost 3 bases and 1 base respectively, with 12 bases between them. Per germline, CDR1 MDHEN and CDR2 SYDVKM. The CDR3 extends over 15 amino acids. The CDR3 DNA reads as TGTGCCAGCAGTTTGCCGCGCTTGGGGAACACTGAAGCTTTCTTT. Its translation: CASSLPRLGNTEAFF.

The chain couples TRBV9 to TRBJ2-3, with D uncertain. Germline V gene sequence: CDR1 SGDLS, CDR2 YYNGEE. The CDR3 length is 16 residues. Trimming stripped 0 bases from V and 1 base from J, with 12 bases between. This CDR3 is CASSVGSLAGTDTQYF. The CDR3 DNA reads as TGTGCCAGCAGCGTAGGGAGTTTGGCAGGCACAGATACGCAGTATTTT.

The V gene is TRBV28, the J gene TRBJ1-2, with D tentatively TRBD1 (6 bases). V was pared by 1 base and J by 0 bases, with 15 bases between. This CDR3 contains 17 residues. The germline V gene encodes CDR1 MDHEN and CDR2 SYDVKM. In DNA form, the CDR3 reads TGTGCCAGCAGTTTATTAGGACAGTGGGTCCCTAACTATGGCTACACCTTC. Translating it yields CASSLLGQWVPNYGYTF.

The CDR3 sequence is CASSRSRASTDTQYF. In DNA form, the CDR3 reads TGTGCCAGCAGCCGGAGCAGGGCGAGCACAGATACGCAGTATTTT. The genes are TRBV2 and TRBJ2-3, with D possibly TRBD1 on 5 matching bases. The V and J ends lost 6 bases and 0 bases respectively, with 13 bases between them. CDR3 size: 15 residues. Germline lookup yields CDR1 SNHLY and CDR2 FYNNEI.

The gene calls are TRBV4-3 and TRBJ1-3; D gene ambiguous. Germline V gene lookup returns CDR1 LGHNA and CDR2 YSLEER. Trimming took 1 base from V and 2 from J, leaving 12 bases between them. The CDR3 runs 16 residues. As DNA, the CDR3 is TGCGCCAGCAGCCAAGCTCGGGGTGAAGCTGGAAACACCATATATTTT. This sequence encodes CASSQARGEAGNTIYF.

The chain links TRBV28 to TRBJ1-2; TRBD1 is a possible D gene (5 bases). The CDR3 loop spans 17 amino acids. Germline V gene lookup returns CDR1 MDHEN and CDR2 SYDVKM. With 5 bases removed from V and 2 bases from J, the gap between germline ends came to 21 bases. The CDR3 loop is CASSLPNPRRTNYGYTF. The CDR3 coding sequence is TGTGCCAGCAGTCTACCAAACCCCCGACGGACAAACTATGGCTACACCTTC.

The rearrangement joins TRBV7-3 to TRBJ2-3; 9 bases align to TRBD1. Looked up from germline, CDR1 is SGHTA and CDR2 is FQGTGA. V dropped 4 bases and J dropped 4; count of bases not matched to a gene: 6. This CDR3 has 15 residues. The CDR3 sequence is CASSYTGGFADTQYF. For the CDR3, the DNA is TGTGCCAGCAGCTACACAGGGGGCTTTGCAGATACGCAGTATTTT. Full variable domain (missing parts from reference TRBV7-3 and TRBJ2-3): GAGVSQTPSNKVTEKGKYVELRCDPISGHTALYWYRQSLGQGPEFLIYFQGTGAADDSGLPNDRFFAVRPEGSVSTLKIQRTERGDSAVYLCASSYTGGFADTQYFGPGTRLTVL.

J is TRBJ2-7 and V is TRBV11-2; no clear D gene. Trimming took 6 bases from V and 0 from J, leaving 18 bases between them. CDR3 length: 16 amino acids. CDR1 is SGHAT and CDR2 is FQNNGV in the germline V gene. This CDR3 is CASSIAVPRDSYEQYF. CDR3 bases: TGTGCCAGCAGTATAGCAGTCCCAAGGGACTCCTACGAGCAGTACTTC.

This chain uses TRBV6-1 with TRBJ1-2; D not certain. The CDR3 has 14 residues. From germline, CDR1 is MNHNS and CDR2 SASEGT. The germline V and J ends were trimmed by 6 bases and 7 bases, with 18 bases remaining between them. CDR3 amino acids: CASSGTLRPGGYTF. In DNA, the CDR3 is TGTGCCAGCAGCGGAACCCTCAGACCGGGTGGCTACACCTTC.

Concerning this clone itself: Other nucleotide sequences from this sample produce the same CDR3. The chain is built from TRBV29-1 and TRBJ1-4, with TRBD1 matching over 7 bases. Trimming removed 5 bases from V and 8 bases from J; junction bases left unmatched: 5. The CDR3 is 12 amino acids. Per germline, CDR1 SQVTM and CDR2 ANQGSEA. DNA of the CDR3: TGCAGCGTTCTGGCAGGGGGAGAAAAACTGTTTTTT. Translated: CSVLAGGEKLFF.

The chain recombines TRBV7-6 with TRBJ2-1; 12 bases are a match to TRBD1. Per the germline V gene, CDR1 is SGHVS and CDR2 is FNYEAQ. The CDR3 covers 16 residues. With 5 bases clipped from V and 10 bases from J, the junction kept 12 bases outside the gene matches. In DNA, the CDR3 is TGTGCCAGCAGCCCCCTGCGGGGACAGGGGGCGCGAGAGCAGTTCTTC. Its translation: CASSPLRGQGAREQFF.

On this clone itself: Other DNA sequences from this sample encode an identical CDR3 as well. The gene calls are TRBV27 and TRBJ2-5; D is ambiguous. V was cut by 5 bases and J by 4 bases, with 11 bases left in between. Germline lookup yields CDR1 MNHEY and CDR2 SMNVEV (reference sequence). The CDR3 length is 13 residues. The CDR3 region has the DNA TGTGCCAGCAGTCGTGCAGTGGGAGAGACCCAGTACTTC. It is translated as CASSRAVGETQYF.

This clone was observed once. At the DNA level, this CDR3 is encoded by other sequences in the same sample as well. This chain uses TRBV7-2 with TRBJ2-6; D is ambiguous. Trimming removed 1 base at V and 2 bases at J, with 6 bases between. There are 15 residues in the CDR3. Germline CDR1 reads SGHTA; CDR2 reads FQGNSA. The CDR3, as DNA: TGTGCCAGCAGCTTAGGTGGAGCTGGGGCCAACGTCCTGACTTTC. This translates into CASSLGGAGANVLTF.

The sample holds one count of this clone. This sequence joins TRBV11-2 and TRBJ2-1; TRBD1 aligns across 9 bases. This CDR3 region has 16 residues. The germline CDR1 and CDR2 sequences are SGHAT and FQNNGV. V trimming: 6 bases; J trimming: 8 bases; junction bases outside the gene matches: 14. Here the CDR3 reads CASSPTGTGYADEQFF. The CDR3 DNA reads TGTGCCAGCAGTCCCACCGGGACAGGGTATGCTGATGAGCAGTTCTTC.

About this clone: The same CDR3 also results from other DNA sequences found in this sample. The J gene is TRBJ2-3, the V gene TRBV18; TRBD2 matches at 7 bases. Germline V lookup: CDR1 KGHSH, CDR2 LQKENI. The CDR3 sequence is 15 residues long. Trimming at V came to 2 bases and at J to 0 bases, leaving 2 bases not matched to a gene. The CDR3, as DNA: TGTGCCAGCTCACCAGTCGGGGGGAGCACAGATACGCAGTATTTT. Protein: CASSPVGGSTDTQYF.